One sample yielded the 9 T cell receptor beta chains listed below, sequenced in a study of T cells in Graves' hyperthyroidism and ophthalmopathy. What was amplified from RNA transcripts were TCR beta CDR3 regions. Using the HTBI primer set, a first-round RT-PCR was run on the TCR CDR3. MiXCR, applied by TCRdb to the multiplex PCR reads, yields one record per CDR3 protein. The sample holds over 300,000 distinct CDR3 sequences, more than 11% seen once. Sequenced input: blood. These receptors all stem from a woman aged 60-75 years with Graves' hyperthyroidism.

Concerning this clonotype: A clone one base away is much larger, so this may be a read error. J is TRBJ2-3 and V is TRBV28; D is undetermined. The CDR3 is 14 residues long. The V gene's germline CDR1 is MDHEN and CDR2 SYDVKM. CDR3 in DNA: TGTGTCAGCAGCTCCCAGGTAGCCACAGATACGCAGTATTTT. Residues: CVSSSQVATDTQYF.

This clonotype was seen ten or more times. This chain uses TRBV27 with TRBJ2-5, with 8 bases identical to TRBD1. The CDR3 covers 14 residues. V lost 6 bases to trimming and J lost 5 bases; unmatched junction nucleotides: 8. Germline assignment: CDR1 MNHEY and CDR2 SMNVEV (reference sequence). The CDR3 loop is CASRPRQGFETQYF. As DNA, the CDR3 is TGTGCCAGCAGACCCCGACAGGGGTTCGAGACCCAGTACTTC.

This clonotype was picked up many times. This chain links TRBV30 with TRBJ1-5; 7 nucleotides align to TRBD1. CDR1 and CDR2 from the germline V gene are GTSNPN and SVGIG (reference sequence). This CDR3 contains 14 residues. V shed 2 bases, J shed 4 bases, and the junction held 5 bases outside the gene matches. The CDR3, as DNA: TGTGCCTGGAGTTGGCCAGGGGGGAATCAGCCCCAGCATTTT. This gives the protein CAWSWPGGNQPQHF.

This clonotype was detected many times. The rearrangement uses TRBV6-1 and TRBJ2-7, with D maybe TRBD2 (5 bases). Per germline, CDR1 MNHNS and CDR2 SASEGT. The CDR3 has 13 amino acids. The V end lost 10 bases, the J end lost 3 bases, and 16 bases lay between the germline ends. The CDR3 loop is CATLRDGLYEQYF. In nucleotides, the CDR3 is TGTGCCACTCTCCGAGACGGACTCTACGAGCAGTACTTC.

This clonotype was picked up one time. The chain combines TRBV28 with TRBJ2-3; 15 bases line up with TRBD2. The CDR3 runs to 17 residues. Per germline, CDR1 MDHEN and CDR2 SYDVKM. J lost 6 bases, V lost 5 bases, and 9 bases had no gene match. The CDR3 coding sequence is TGTGCCAGCAGTGTCGCCGGACTAGCGGGAGGGCCCGATACGCAGTATTTT. It translates to CASSVAGLAGGPDTQYF.

This clonotype was seen ten or more times. The chain employs TRBV18 and TRBJ2-1; TRBD2 agrees at 7 bases. Germline CDR1 KGHSH, CDR2 LQKENI. CDR3 length: 14 residues. J was trimmed by 8 bases and V by 2 bases; bases with no gene match: 6. In nucleotides, the CDR3 is TGTGCCAGCTCACCAGGGAGGGCGGGCGATGAGCAGTTCTTC. Translation: CASSPGRAGDEQFF.

This chain links TRBV5-5 with TRBJ1-4; 8 bases map to TRBD1. V trimming: 0 bases; J trimming: 10 bases; junction bases outside the gene matches: 5. Per germline, CDR1 SGHKS and CDR2 YYEKEE (reference sequence). The CDR3 has 14 amino acids. The CDR3 DNA reads as TGTGCCAGCAGCTTGGACCAGGGGGCTGGAAAACTGTTTTTT. This codes for CASSLDQGAGKLFF.

This clonotype was seen many times. The rearrangement links TRBV20-1 to TRBJ2-7, with TRBD2 identical over 10 bases. Germline lookup yields CDR1 DFQATT and CDR2 SNEGSKA (reference sequence). Germline trimming cut 5 bases from V and 5 bases from J; bases unmatched to any gene: 12. The length of the CDR3 is 15 residues. The CDR3 loop reads CSAGGLATTLNEQYF. The CDR3 DNA reads TGCAGTGCTGGGGGACTAGCGACCACTCTTAACGAGCAGTACTTC.

The chain couples TRBV30 to TRBJ1-1; 10 bases agree with TRBD1. The CDR3 has 15 amino acids. Germline V gives CDR1 GTSNPN, CDR2 SVGIG (reference sequence). Trimming took 5 bases from V and 0 from J; bases not matched to a gene: 6. The CDR3 is CAWRPGQGMNTEAFF. CDR3 in DNA: TGTGCCTGGCGTCCGGGACAGGGGATGAACACTGAAGCTTTCTTT.